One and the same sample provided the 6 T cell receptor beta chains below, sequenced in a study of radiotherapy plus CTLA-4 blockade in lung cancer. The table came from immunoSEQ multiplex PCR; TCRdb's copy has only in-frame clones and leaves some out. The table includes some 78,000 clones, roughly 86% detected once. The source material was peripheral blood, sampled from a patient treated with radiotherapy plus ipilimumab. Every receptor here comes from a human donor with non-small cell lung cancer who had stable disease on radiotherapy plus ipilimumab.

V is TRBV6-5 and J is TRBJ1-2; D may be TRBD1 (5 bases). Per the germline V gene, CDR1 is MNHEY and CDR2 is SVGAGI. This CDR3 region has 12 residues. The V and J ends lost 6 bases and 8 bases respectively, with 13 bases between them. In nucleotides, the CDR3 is TGTGCCAGCAGCCTTTCAGGGCGGGGCTACACCTTC. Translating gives CASSLSGRGYTF.

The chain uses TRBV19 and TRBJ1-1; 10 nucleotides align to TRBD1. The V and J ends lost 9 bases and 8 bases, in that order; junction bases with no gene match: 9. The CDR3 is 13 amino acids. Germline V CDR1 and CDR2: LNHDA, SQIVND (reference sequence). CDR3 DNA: TGTGCCAGCGCGGGACAGGGGAGTTGGGAAGCTTTCTTT. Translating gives CASAGQGSWEAFF.

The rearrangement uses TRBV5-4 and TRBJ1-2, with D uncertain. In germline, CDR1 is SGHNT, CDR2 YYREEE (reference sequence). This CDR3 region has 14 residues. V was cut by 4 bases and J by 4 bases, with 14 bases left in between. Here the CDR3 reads CASSQKEVGYGYTF. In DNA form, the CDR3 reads TGTGCCAGCAGCCAGAAGGAGGTGGGCTATGGCTACACCTTC.

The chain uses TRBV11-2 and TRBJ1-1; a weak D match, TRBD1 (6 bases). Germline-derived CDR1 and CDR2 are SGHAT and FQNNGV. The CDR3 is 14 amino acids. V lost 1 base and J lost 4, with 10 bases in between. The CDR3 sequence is CASSLGRGATEAFF. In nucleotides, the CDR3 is TGTGCCAGCAGCTTAGGTCGGGGGGCCACTGAAGCTTTCTTT.

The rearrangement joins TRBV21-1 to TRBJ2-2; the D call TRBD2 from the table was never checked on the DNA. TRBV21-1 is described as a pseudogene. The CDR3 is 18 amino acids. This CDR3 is CASSKGRRVPAGTGELFF. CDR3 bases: TGTGCCAGCAGCAAAGGAAGAAGGGTCCCCGCGGGTACCGGGGAGCTGTTTTTT.

The CDR3 here is CASSNEGTTGNTIYF. The CDR3 DNA sequence: TGTGCCAGTAGTAACGAGGGAACTACTGGAAACACCATATATTTT. This chain connects TRBV19 to TRBJ1-3; no firm D call. Germline CDR1 reads LNHDA; CDR2 reads SQIVND (reference sequence). This CDR3 has 15 amino acids. V was pared by 4 bases and J by 2 bases, with 12 bases between.